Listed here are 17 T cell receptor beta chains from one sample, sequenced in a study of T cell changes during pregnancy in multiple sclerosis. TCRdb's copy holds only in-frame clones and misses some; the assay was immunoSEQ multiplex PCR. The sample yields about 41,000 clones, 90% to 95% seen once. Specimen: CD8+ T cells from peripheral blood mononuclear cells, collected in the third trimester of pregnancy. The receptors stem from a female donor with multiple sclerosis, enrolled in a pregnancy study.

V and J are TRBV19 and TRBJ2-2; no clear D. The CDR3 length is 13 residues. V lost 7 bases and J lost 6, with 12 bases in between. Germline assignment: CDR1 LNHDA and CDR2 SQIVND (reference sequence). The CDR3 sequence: CASTLLHSGELFF. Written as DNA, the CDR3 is TGTGCCAGTACTCTACTCCATTCCGGGGAGCTGTTTTTT.

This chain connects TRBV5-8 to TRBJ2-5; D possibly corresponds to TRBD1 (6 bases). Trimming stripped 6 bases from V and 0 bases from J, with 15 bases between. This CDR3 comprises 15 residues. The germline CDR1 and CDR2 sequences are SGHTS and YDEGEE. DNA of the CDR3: TGTGCCAGCACCTTAGGGGACACAAACCAAGAGACCCAGTACTTC. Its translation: CASTLGDTNQETQYF.

CDR3 DNA: TGTGCCAGCACCCCGCGACAGGAAAGTACCTACGAGCAGTACTTC. Its translation is CASTPRQESTYEQYF. This sequence joins TRBV6-5 and TRBJ2-7; D might be TRBD1 (6 bases). Trimming removed 7 bases from V and 2 bases from J, with 18 bases in between. CDR3 length: 15 amino acids. The V gene's germline CDR1 is MNHEY and CDR2 SVGAGI.

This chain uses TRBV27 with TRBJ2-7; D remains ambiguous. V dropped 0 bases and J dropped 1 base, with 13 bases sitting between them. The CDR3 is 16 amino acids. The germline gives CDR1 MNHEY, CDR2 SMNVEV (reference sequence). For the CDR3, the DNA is TGTGCCAGCAGTTTATCGATAGCCTACCTATCCTACGAGCAGTACTTC. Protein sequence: CASSLSIAYLSYEQYF.

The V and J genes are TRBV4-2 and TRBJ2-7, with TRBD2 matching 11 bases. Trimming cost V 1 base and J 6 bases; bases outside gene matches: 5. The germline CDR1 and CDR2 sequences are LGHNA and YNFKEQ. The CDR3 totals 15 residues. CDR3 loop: CASSQGGLAGGEQYF. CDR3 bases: TGTGCCAGCAGCCAAGGGGGGCTAGCGGGAGGCGAGCAGTACTTC.

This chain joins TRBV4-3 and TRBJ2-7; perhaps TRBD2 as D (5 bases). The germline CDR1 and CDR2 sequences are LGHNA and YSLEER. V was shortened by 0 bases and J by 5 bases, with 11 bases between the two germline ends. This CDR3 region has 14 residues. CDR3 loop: CASSQEGRRDEQYF. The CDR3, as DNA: TGCGCCAGCAGCCAAGAAGGCAGGCGGGACGAGCAGTACTTC.

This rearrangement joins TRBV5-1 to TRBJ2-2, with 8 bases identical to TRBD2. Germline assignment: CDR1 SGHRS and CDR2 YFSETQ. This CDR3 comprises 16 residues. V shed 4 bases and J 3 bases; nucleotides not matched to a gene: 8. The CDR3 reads CASSPLGGADTGELFF. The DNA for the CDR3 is TGCGCCAGCAGCCCCCTCGGGGGGGCTGACACCGGGGAGCTGTTTTTT.

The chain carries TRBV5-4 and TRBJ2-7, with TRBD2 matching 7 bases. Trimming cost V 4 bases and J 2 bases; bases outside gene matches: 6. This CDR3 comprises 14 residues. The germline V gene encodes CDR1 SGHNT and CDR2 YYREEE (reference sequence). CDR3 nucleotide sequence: TGTGCCAGCAGCCCCCAGCGGGACGCCTACGAGCAGTACTTC. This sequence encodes CASSPQRDAYEQYF.

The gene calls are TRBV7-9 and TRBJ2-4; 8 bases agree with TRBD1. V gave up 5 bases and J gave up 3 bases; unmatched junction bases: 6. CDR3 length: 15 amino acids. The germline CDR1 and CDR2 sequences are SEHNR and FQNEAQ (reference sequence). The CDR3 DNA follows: TGTGCCAGCAGCCCAAGGGGGACAGGCAAAAACATTCAGTACTTC. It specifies CASSPRGTGKNIQYF.

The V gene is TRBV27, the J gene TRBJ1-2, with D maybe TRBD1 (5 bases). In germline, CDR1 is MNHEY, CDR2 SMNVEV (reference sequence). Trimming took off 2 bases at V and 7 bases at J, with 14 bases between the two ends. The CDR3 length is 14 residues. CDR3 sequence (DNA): TGTGCCAGCAGTTTAGGGGCAGTGGGTGGTGGCTACACCTTC. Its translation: CASSLGAVGGGYTF.

Written as DNA, the CDR3 is TGTGCCAGCAGCTTCGGGGTGCGCAGCACAGATACGCAGTATTTT. Encoded protein: CASSFGVRSTDTQYF. The V gene is TRBV5-6, the J gene TRBJ2-3, with a possible D match to TRBD2 (5 bases). This CDR3 is 15 amino acids long. With 2 bases removed from V and 0 bases from J, the gap between germline ends came to 10 bases. CDR1 and CDR2 (germline): SGHDT, YYEEEE.

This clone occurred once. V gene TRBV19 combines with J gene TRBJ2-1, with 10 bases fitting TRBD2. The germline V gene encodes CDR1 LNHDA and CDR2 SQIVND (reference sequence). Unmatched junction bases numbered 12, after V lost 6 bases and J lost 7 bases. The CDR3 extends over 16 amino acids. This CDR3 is CASRNEREGSFNEQFF. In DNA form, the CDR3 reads TGTGCCAGTAGGAACGAGCGGGAGGGAAGTTTTAATGAGCAGTTCTTC.

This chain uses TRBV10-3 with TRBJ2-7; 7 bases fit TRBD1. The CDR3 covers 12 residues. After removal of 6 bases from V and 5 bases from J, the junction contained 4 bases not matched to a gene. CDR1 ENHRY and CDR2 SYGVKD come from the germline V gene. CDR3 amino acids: CAIRQTGHEQYF. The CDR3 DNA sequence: TGTGCCATCAGGCAGACAGGGCACGAGCAGTACTTC.

CDR3: CASSLSSSYNEQFF. CDR3 DNA sequence: TGTGCCAGCAGTCTTTCTAGCTCCTACAATGAGCAGTTCTTC. This chain uses TRBV28 with TRBJ2-1, with unresolved D. The length of the CDR3 is 14 residues. Germline V gene sequence: CDR1 MDHEN, CDR2 SYDVKM. V shed 5 bases and J shed 0 bases, with 8 bases lying between them. Full variable domain (missing parts from reference TRBV28 and TRBJ2-1): DVKVTQSSRYLVKRTGEKVFLECVQDMDHENMFWYRQDPGLGLRLIYFSYDVKMKEKGDIPEGYSVSREKKERFSLILESASTNQTSMYLCASSLSSSYNEQFFGPGTRLTVL.

CDR3 coding DNA: TGTGCCAGCAGTGGCGAAGGGGGGAGGGACACTGAAGCTTTCTTT. Protein sequence: CASSGEGGRDTEAFF. The chain combines TRBV6-5 with TRBJ1-1; a possible D gene is TRBD1 (6 bases). V was shortened by 5 bases and J by 3 bases, with 16 bases between the two germline ends. The length of the CDR3 is 15 residues. Germline V gene lookup returns CDR1 MNHEY and CDR2 SVGAGI.

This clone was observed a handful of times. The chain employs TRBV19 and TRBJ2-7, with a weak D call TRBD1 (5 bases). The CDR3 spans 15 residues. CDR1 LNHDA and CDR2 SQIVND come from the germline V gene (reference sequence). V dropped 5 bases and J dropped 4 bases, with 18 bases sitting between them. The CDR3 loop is CASSVGAGFGYEQYF. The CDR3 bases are TGTGCCAGTAGTGTCGGCGCAGGGTTCGGGTACGAGCAGTACTTC. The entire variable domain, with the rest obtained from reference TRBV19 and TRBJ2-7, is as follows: DGGITQSPKYLFRKEGQNVTLSCEQNLNHDAMYWYRQDPGQGLRLIYYSQIVNDFQKGDIAEGYSVSREKKESFPLTVTSAQKNPTAFYLCASSVGAGFGYEQYFGPGTRLTVT.

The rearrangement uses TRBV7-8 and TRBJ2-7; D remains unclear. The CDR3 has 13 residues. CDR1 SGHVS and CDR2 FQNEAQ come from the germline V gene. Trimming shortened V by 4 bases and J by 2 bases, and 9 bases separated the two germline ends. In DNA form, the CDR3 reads TGTGCCAGCAGCTCCACTACCCCCTACGAGCAGTACTTC. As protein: CASSSTTPYEQYF.